This TCR beta chain was profiled in a study of OX40 agonist ivuxolimab in advanced cancers. Background for the entire study: Ivuxolimab was a fully human IgG2 agonistic monoclonal antibody targeting the costimulatory receptor OX40 (CD134). Intravenous ivuxolimab was administered to patients every 2 weeks at six dose levels: 0.01, 0.1, 0.3, 1.5, 3 and 10 mg/kg. Of the 50 or so patients in dose escalation, some 20 had hepatocellular carcinoma, some 15 had melanoma, 9 had renal cell carcinoma and 9 had head and neck cancer. In the dose-escalation cohort, 82.7% of patients were male, and the mean age was about 55 years, with a range of about 23 to 80. Prior anti-PD-1, anti-PD-L1 or anti-CTLA-4 therapy was permitted, and about 40% of dose-escalation patients had received checkpoint inhibitors. Three dose-escalation patients achieved partial responses, one with hepatocellular carcinoma and two with cutaneous melanoma. The point of sequencing TCRbeta in the periphery was to test whether ivuxolimab changed TCR sequence diversity and drove clonal T-cell expansion. The paper describes the monotherapy dose-escalation part (N = 52 patients) of the phase I trial of ivuxolimab. On the study overall, not on this receptor specifically: After ivuxolimab, expanded clones were on average more numerous among CD8+ T cells than among CD4+ T cells. Low levels of normalized T-cell clonal expansion were also seen in some nonresponding patients. In the 0.1-3.0 mg/kg groups, partial responders were among the patients with the lowest normalized peripheral clonal expansion, particularly in CD8+ T cells. Antigen specificity was not determined for the clonally expanded peripheral T cells. At doses of 0.1 to 3.0 mg/kg, clonal expansion of both CD4+ and CD8+ blood T cells was observed from baseline to week 6.

Patients with autoimmune disease history or receiving systemic immunosuppression were excluded from the trial. Peripheral blood for TCR sequencing was drawn from every dose cohort at baseline, at cycle 4 day 1 and at cycle 7 day 1. The samples were drawn from a first-in-human, open-label, multicenter phase I dose-escalation trial of ivuxolimab. Adults with locally advanced or metastatic melanoma, renal cell carcinoma, hepatocellular carcinoma or head and neck squamous cell carcinoma were enrolled in the trial. Before TCR sequencing, CD4+ T cells and CD8+ T cells were sorted from peripheral blood as separate populations. A note on this clone: Its target antigen remains unknown. Nothing much larger sits one base from this clone, and base qualities are not available.

Genomic DNA was extracted from sorted cells for sequencing of the TCRbeta CDR3 region. The immunoSEQ Assay was used for sequencing of TCRbeta CDR3 regions. TCRdb's version of the immuneACCESS table is confined to in-frame rearrangements and falls short of the full clone set. An unresolved V gene accounts for under half of the shortfall where checked; the remainder is of unknown origin. This sample is represented by tens of thousands of clones; 70% to 85% of them were singletons. 3% to 4% of the sample belongs to the ten largest clones. V is cut by 1 base and J by 4 bases, and the space between the germline ends is 14 bases. CDR1 is given as MGHRA and CDR2 as YSYEKL, both from the germline V gene. Measured from the cysteine to the phenylalanine, the CDR3 is 16 residues long. Only the CDR3 DNA is retained, 48 bases long and in frame from the first base.

The TCR sequence derives from an adult with an advanced solid tumor such as melanoma, head and neck, liver or kidney cancer. Source: CD4+ or CD8+ T cells sorted from blood, taken in a trial of the OX40 agonist ivuxolimab. In this chain, TRBV4-1 is recombined with TRBJ2-1; a weak D assignment points to TRBD2 (6 bases agree). CDR3 protein: CASSQGTGTLYNEQFF. The nucleotide sequence is TGCGCCAGCAGCCAAGGAACCGGGACTCTATACAATGAGCAGTTCTTC.